This T cell receptor (beta chain) stems from a study of Graves' ophthalmopathy and Graves' hyperthyroidism. CDR3 length: 16 residues. Germline CDR1 is KGHDR and CDR2 is SFDVKD. In the case of this clonotype: One end of the junction varies from germline; a read error may be responsible.

The study amplified TCR beta CDR3 regions using RNA transcripts. HTBI-primed first-round RT-PCR preceded second-round multiplex PCR. TCRdb redid the calling of the multiplex PCR reads with MiXCR, one entry per CDR3 protein. Among 350,000 to 450,000 distinct CDR3 sequences, approximately 21% were seen once, and the ten largest hold around 3.1%. The sample comprised peripheral blood. This chain uses TRBV24-1 with TRBJ2-2, with D possibly being TRBD1 (6 bases). This TCR was sampled from a woman aged 18-29 years with stable Graves' hyperthyroidism. The CDR3 protein is CATSDPRGANSGELFF. CDR3 nucleotides: TGTGCCACCAGTGATCCCAGGGGCGCGAACTCCGGGGAGCTGTTTTTT.